Following are 29 T cell receptor beta chains from one sample sequenced in a study of a mutant IDH1 vaccine in newly diagnosed glioma. Measured with immunoSEQ multiplex PCR; TCRdb has only the in-frame clones, and not every one. The sample has about 20,000 clones, roughly four fifths seen once. Their cognate antigens are unknown. Time point in this sample: week 23, last vaccination. Vaccination comprised doses that each held 300 ug of mutant IDH1 20-mer peptide, plus topical imiquimod. The sample here was PBMCs, taken from a glioma patient whose treatment included an IDH1 peptide vaccine. Receptors originate from a man aged 25-45 years with glioma.

This chain joins TRBV4-1 and TRBJ2-5; 16 nucleotides agree with TRBD2. Germline CDR1 MGHRA, CDR2 YSYEKL. J was trimmed by 2 bases and V by 0 bases; bases with no gene match: 3. This CDR3 contains 18 residues. CDR3 residues: CASSQEGGLAGGQETQYF. In DNA form, the CDR3 reads TGCGCCAGCAGCCAAGAGGGGGGACTAGCGGGAGGGCAAGAGACCCAGTACTTC.

The rearrangement uses TRBV5-1 and TRBJ1-4, with TRBD1 matching 8 bases. After removal of 4 bases from V and 8 bases from J, the junction contained 13 bases not matched to a gene. This CDR3 has 16 residues. Germline V gene lookup returns CDR1 SGHRS and CDR2 YFSETQ. The CDR3 coding sequence is TGCGCCAGCAGCAGTGGGACGCAGGGGGCTAGGGAAAAACTGTTTTTT. Translation: CASSSGTQGAREKLFF. The full variable domain, with the rest looked up from reference TRBV5-1 and TRBJ1-4, is KAGVTQTPRYLIKTRGQQVTLSCSPISGHRSVSWYQQTPGQGLQFLFEYFSETQRNKGNFPGRFSGRQFSNSRSEMNVSTLELGDSALYLCASSSGTQGAREKLFFGSGTQLSVL.

The chain is built from TRBV5-5 and TRBJ2-3; D may correspond to TRBD1 or TRBD2 (6 bases each). The CDR3 has 15 residues. CDR1 and CDR2 from the germline V gene are SGHKS and YYEKEE (reference sequence). Trimming stripped 6 bases from V and 0 bases from J, with 14 bases between. The CDR3 region is CASTPWGASTDTQYF. The CDR3 DNA sequence: TGTGCCAGCACCCCCTGGGGGGCGAGCACAGATACGCAGTATTTT.

V and J are TRBV5-4 and TRBJ1-3; perhaps TRBD1 as D (6 bases). Trimming removed 2 bases at V and 2 bases at J, with 8 bases between. This CDR3 has 14 amino acids. Germline V gene sequence: CDR1 SGHNT, CDR2 YYREEE (reference sequence). The DNA for the CDR3 is TGTGCCAGCAGCTTCCAGGGGACTGGAAACACCATATATTTT. It specifies CASSFQGTGNTIYF.

The chain recombines TRBV19 with TRBJ1-1; D gene ambiguous. CDR3 length: 12 amino acids. Trimming shortened V by 2 bases and J by 5 bases, and 6 bases separated the two germline ends. The germline CDR1 and CDR2 sequences are LNHDA and SQIVND (reference sequence). The CDR3 here is CASSIPRTEAFF. The CDR3 bases are TGTGCCAGTAGTATACCCAGGACTGAAGCTTTCTTT.

The V and J genes are TRBV19 and TRBJ1-1, with 8 bases matching TRBD1. There are 12 residues in the CDR3. The ends lost 9 bases at V and 5 bases at J; junction bases unmatched: 5. The V gene's germline CDR1 is LNHDA and CDR2 SQIVND (reference sequence). The CDR3 sequence is CASGQGETEAFF. The CDR3, as DNA: TGTGCCAGCGGACAGGGAGAGACTGAAGCTTTCTTT. The entire variable domain, with the rest obtained from reference TRBV19 and TRBJ1-1, is as follows: DGGITQSPKYLFRKEGQNVTLSCEQNLNHDAMYWYRQDPGQGLRLIYYSQIVNDFQKGDIAEGYSVSREKKESFPLTVTSAQKNPTAFYLCASGQGETEAFFGQGTRLTVV.

DNA of the CDR3: TGTGCCAGCAGCCCTTCGGGGTGGGGGGGCTATGGCTACACCTTC. Translation gives CASSPSGWGGYGYTF. The J gene is TRBJ1-2, the V gene TRBV5-5; possible D gene TRBD1, 5 bases. Germline V CDR1 and CDR2: SGHKS, YYEKEE (reference sequence). V lost 4 bases and J 4 bases, leaving 17 bases between the germline ends. This CDR3 is 15 amino acids long.

The chain employs TRBV29-1 and TRBJ2-5; D might be TRBD1 or TRBD2, each matching 5 bases. V lost 4 bases and J 2 bases, leaving 8 bases between the germline ends. This CDR3 is built from 12 residues. Germline CDR1 and CDR2: SQVTM and ANQGSEA. Written as DNA, the CDR3 is TGCAGCGTTGGGGGGTTACAAGAGACCCAGTACTTC. It is translated as CSVGGLQETQYF. The full variable domain, its missing parts supplied by reference TRBV29-1 and TRBJ2-5, is SAVISQKPSRDICQRGTSLTIQCQVDSQVTMMFWYRQQPGQSLTLIATANQGSEATYESGFVIDKFPISRPNLTFSTLTVSNMSPEDSSIYLCSVGGLQETQYFGPGTRLLVL.

The chain joins TRBV25-1 to TRBJ2-7; TRBD2 matches 7 bases. The CDR3 is 14 residues long. Germline V CDR1 and CDR2: MGHDK, SYGVNS. The trim removed 2 bases at V and 7 bases at J, leaving 8 bases unmatched. The CDR3 protein is CASSELFPGGEQYF. The CDR3 DNA is TGTGCCAGCAGTGAACTCTTCCCGGGGGGAGAGCAGTACTTC.

This clone was counted between two and nine times. The chain links TRBV25-1 to TRBJ1-2; possible D gene TRBD1, 6 bases. This CDR3 is 16 amino acids long. V was shortened by 2 bases and J by 4 bases, with 17 bases between the two germline ends. CDR1 and CDR2 from the germline V gene are MGHDK and SYGVNS. The CDR3 region is CASSEGARGLPYGYTF. The CDR3 DNA is TGTGCCAGCAGTGAAGGGGCGCGGGGGCTCCCCTATGGCTACACCTTC.

The chain has TRBV5-1 and TRBJ2-7; 11 nucleotides line up with TRBD2. V shed 2 bases and J 3 bases; nucleotides not matched to a gene: 1. This CDR3 has 14 amino acids. CDR1 is SGHRS and CDR2 is YFSETQ in the germline V gene. CDR3: CASSFGTSGYEQYF. The CDR3 DNA is TGCGCCAGCAGCTTCGGGACTAGCGGCTACGAGCAGTACTTC.

The genes are TRBV25-1 and TRBJ2-2; D is undetermined. The CDR3 consists of 11 residues. Germline V lookup: CDR1 MGHDK, CDR2 SYGVNS. Trimming took off 7 bases at V and 3 bases at J, with 3 bases between the two ends. The DNA for the CDR3 is TGTGCCAGCACAGACACCGGGGAGCTGTTTTTT. It codes for CASTDTGELFF.

This clone was detected a few times. This rearrangement joins TRBV20-1 to TRBJ1-4; D is undetermined. The germline V and J ends were trimmed by 2 bases and 7 bases, with 5 bases remaining between them. This CDR3 comprises 11 residues. Germline CDR1 DFQATT, CDR2 SNEGSKA (reference sequence). This chain's CDR3 is CSARLGEKLFF. In nucleotides, the CDR3 is TGCAGTGCTAGACTGGGTGAAAAACTGTTTTTT.

The chain joins TRBV10-3 to TRBJ1-5, with D uncertain. The germline V gene encodes CDR1 ENHRY and CDR2 SYGVKD. This CDR3 contains 14 residues. V was shortened by 10 bases and J by 0 bases, with 13 bases between the two germline ends. CDR3 sequence reads: CATRTDSSNQPQHF. The CDR3 nucleotides are TGTGCCACCCGGACTGATAGTAGCAATCAGCCCCAGCATTTT.

This clone was counted between two and nine times. The chain employs TRBV29-1 and TRBJ1-4, with D perhaps matching TRBD1 (5 bases). CDR3 length: 14 amino acids. The V end lost 0 bases, the J end lost 8 bases, and 13 bases lay between the germline ends. CDR1 is SQVTM, CDR2 ANQGSEA, per germline. The CDR3 loop is CSVEEGREGEKLFF. Here the CDR3 DNA reads TGCAGCGTTGAAGAGGGCAGGGAAGGAGAAAAACTGTTTTTT. The full variable domain, completed using reference TRBV29-1 and TRBJ1-4, is SAVISQKPSRDICQRGTSLTIQCQVDSQVTMMFWYRQQPGQSLTLIATANQGSEATYESGFVIDKFPISRPNLTFSTLTVSNMSPEDSSIYLCSVEEGREGEKLFFGSGTQLSVL.

This clone was found a few times. The chain has TRBV19 and TRBJ1-2; tentatively, D is TRBD1 (6 bases). Germline V gives CDR1 LNHDA, CDR2 SQIVND (reference sequence). Between the trimmed V and J ends, which lost 4 bases and 4 bases, there was a span of 7 bases. The CDR3 is 12 amino acids. This chain's CDR3 is CASSRGGYGYTF. In DNA, the CDR3 is TGTGCCAGTAGTAGAGGGGGCTATGGCTACACCTTC.

The chain recombines TRBV27 with TRBJ2-7, with 9 nucleotides matching TRBD2. Germline CDR1 reads MNHEY; CDR2 reads SMNVEV (reference sequence). CDR3 length: 15 amino acids. Trimming cost V 5 bases and J 2 bases; bases outside gene matches: 7. CDR3 protein: CASSKGASGTYEQYF. The CDR3 bases are TGTGCCAGCAGTAAGGGAGCTAGCGGGACCTACGAGCAGTACTTC.

The gene calls are TRBV19 and TRBJ2-4; no firm D call. Germline V gene data show CDR1 as LNHDA and CDR2 as SQIVND (reference sequence). With 6 bases removed from V and 3 bases from J, the gap between germline ends came to 9 bases. The CDR3 sequence is 13 residues long. The CDR3 nucleotides are TGTGCCAGTAGCAAGAACGACAAAAACATTCAGTACTTC. Translation: CASSKNDKNIQYF.

This clone was counted once. The genes are TRBV5-1 and TRBJ1-4; no firm D call. Trimming removed 0 bases from V and 0 bases from J, with 3 bases in between. Germline CDR1 and CDR2: SGHRS and YFSETQ. The CDR3 extends over 14 amino acids. CDR3 protein: CASSLGTTNEKLFF. CDR3 nucleotide sequence: TGCGCCAGCAGCTTGGGAACAACTAATGAAAAACTGTTTTTT.

The chain combines TRBV10-1 with TRBJ2-7; D gene ambiguous. The germline V and J ends were trimmed by 0 bases and 0 bases, with 9 bases remaining between them. This CDR3 is built from 15 residues. The V gene's germline CDR1 is WNHNN and CDR2 SYGVQD (reference sequence). CDR3 region: CASSESWTSSYEQYF. Here the CDR3 DNA reads TGCGCCAGCAGTGAGTCCTGGACGTCCTCCTACGAGCAGTACTTC.

The J gene is TRBJ2-1, the V gene TRBV5-4, with D perhaps TRBD1 (5 bases). The germline V and J ends were trimmed by 4 bases and 5 bases, with 10 bases remaining between them. There are 13 residues in the CDR3. Germline V CDR1 and CDR2: SGHNT, YYREEE (reference sequence). CDR3 in DNA: TGTGCCAGCAGCCCGCCAGGGAACAATGAGCAGTTCTTC. Its translation: CASSPPGNNEQFF.

V and J are TRBV10-3 and TRBJ2-5; 11 nucleotides line up with TRBD2. The germline V gene has CDR1 ENHRY and CDR2 SYGVKD. V lost 5 bases, J lost 0 bases, and 5 bases stayed unmatched. The CDR3 length is 16 residues. The CDR3 reads CAISHLGLADQETQYF. The CDR3 region has the DNA TGTGCCATCAGTCACCTGGGACTAGCGGACCAAGAGACCCAGTACTTC.

The CDR3 sequence: CASSFSGDGYQETQYF. The CDR3 nucleotides are TGTGCCAGCAGCTTCTCCGGGGATGGGTACCAAGAGACCCAGTACTTC. V gene TRBV5-5 combines with J gene TRBJ2-5, with D tentatively TRBD2 (5 bases). With 2 bases removed from V and 0 bases from J, the gap between germline ends came to 14 bases. The CDR3 length is 16 residues. Per germline, CDR1 SGHKS and CDR2 YYEKEE (reference sequence).

The chain uses TRBV6-5 and TRBJ1-1, with TRBD1 matching 9 bases. This CDR3 region has 14 residues. The germline gives CDR1 MNHEY, CDR2 SVGAGI. Trimming cost V 5 bases and J 4 bases; bases outside gene matches: 5. CDR3 nucleotide sequence: TGTGCCAGCAGTCGACACAGGGGGCCCACTGAAGCTTTCTTT. This encodes CASSRHRGPTEAFF.

With regard to this clone: A read error is likely, as this CDR3 ends without the conserved phenylalanine or tryptophan. The limits of the CDR3 on the DNA are not certain, so only TCRdb's listed CDR3 is given. This rearrangement joins TRBV12-2 to TRBJ2-7; the DNA was not used to check the table's D call, TRBD1. TRBV12-2 is a known pseudogene. The CDR3 region is 11 residues in length, termini included. Here the CDR3 reads CASRLARQGAI.

The V call is TRBV5-6, the J call TRBJ2-7; TRBD2 might be the D (5 bases). With 3 bases removed from V and 6 bases from J, the gap between germline ends came to 7 bases. CDR3 length equals 11 residues. Germline loops: CDR1 SGHDT, CDR2 YYEEEE. The CDR3 is CASSYGGEQYF. Written as DNA, the CDR3 is TGTGCCAGCAGCTACGGAGGCGAGCAGTACTTC.

This chain connects TRBV5-1 to TRBJ2-1; 7 nucleotides line up with TRBD1. J lost 0 bases, V lost 4 bases, and 7 bases had no gene match. The germline V gene has CDR1 SGHRS and CDR2 YFSETQ. The CDR3 covers 16 residues. The CDR3 spells CASSRTGDSSYNEQFF. As DNA, the CDR3 is TGCGCCAGCAGCCGGACAGGAGACAGCTCCTACAATGAGCAGTTCTTC.

The gene calls are TRBV15 and TRBJ2-2; 10 bases match TRBD2. CDR1 and CDR2 from the germline V gene are LNHNV and YYDKDF (reference sequence). The length of the CDR3 is 15 residues. Trimming removed 3 bases from V and 4 bases from J; junction bases left unmatched: 2. CDR3 sequence: CATSSGTSVTGELFF. The CDR3 nucleotides read TGTGCCACCAGCAGCGGGACTAGCGTCACCGGGGAGCTGTTTTTT.

The J gene is TRBJ1-5, the V gene TRBV27; 9 nucleotides align to TRBD1. The V gene's germline CDR1 is MNHEY and CDR2 SMNVEV (reference sequence). The junction had 9 bases not matched to a gene; V was cut back by 5 bases and J by 4 bases. There are 16 residues in the CDR3. Here the CDR3 reads CASSPGIGTGNQPQHF. DNA of the CDR3: TGTGCCAGCAGTCCCGGAATCGGGACAGGGAATCAGCCCCAGCATTTT.